This T cell receptor beta chain was identified during a study of cytomegalovirus exposure and HLA in healthy donors. Some clones are missing from TCRdb's copy, which holds only in-frame ones; the method was immunoSEQ multiplex PCR. The profile shows more than 70,000 clones, about 95% of them singletons. This CDR3 contains 16 residues. Germline V gene data show CDR1 as MNHEY and CDR2 as SVGAGI. Trimming cost V 0 bases and J 9 bases; bases outside gene matches: 7. V usage is TRBV6-5 and J usage is TRBJ1-6, with 8 nucleotides matching TRBD1. This receptor was taken from a man aged 18 to 30 in good health and CMV-seropositive. Sequencing was performed on PBMCs. The CDR3 DNA sequence: TGTGCCAGCAGTTACTCGAATGCAGGGGGCCTTTCACCCCTCCACTTT. This translates into CASSYSNAGGLSPLHF.